This T cell receptor beta chain was sequenced in a study of post-analysis software for immune sequencing data. Study-level information: Clinical courses comprised relapsing-remitting, secondary progressive and progressive-relapsing multiple sclerosis.

Concerning this clonotype: Its specificity is not known.

Study-level results: Batch-matched samples strongly co-clustered by F measure. TRBV5-6, TRBV5-1 and TRBV20-1 were among 4 or 5 TRBV segments more frequent in patients than controls. Patients with multiple sclerosis recorded significantly lower normalized Chao1 diversity than controls, the study found.

Unique molecular identifiers were carried by the TCR beta cDNA libraries. One entry per CDR3 protein results from TCRdb running MiXCR on the PCR reads. The table lists about 540,000 distinct CDR3 sequences, roughly 34% of them singletons, with 4.5% to 7.5% in the top ten. The germline V gene encodes CDR1 DFQATT and CDR2 SNEGSKA (reference sequence). CDR3 length: 13 amino acids. The J gene is TRBJ2-5, the V gene TRBV20-1, with D possibly being TRBD1 (6 bases). The DNA end is more similar to TRBJ2-7, so the J call may be wrong. Sequenced input: blood. The clonotype comes from a girl younger than 18 with multiple sclerosis. The CDR3 nucleotides read TGCAGTGCTAGAGGAGGACAGTCCGGCGAGCAGTACTTC. This gives the protein CSARGGQSGEQYF.